The source of this TCR beta chain is a study of T cell clonotyping in hematopoietic cell transplantation. The wider study: Recipient samples before transplant were obtained post-cytoreduction.

The CDR3 has 14 residues. Germline V lookup: CDR1 SGHTA, CDR2 FQGNSA. A remark on this clone: Its target is not known. Mismatch with germline at one junction end may stem from a read error.

The data were produced by immunoSEQ multiplex PCR, yet TCRdb's version contains in-frame clones alone and is incomplete. The table records 45,000 or so clones, roughly four fifths of them present only once. Sample time point: recipient sample about 28 days before transplant, after cytoreduction. Samples: about 28 days before transplant, then days 30, 100 and 180 after. Regarding the study as a whole: Broader posttransplant TCR repertoire diversity was predicted by graft donor and pretransplant recipient Inverse Simpson Index values.

This receptor was taken from a man aged 55 to 70 with myelodysplastic syndrome. Some clones in this sample may be carry-over from other donors' samples. The material sequenced was peripheral blood mononuclear cells, taken before stem cell transplant. The chain links TRBV7-2 to TRBJ2-7, with TRBD2 matching 11 bases. DNA of the CDR3: TGTGCCAGCAGCTTTCTAGCGGGGGGCAGGATATCGGACTTC. Translated: CASSFLAGGRISDF.